This entry lists 7 T cell receptor beta chains sequenced from one sample in a study of CD8+ T cells in alopecia areata. Following RNA extraction, reverse transcription yielded cDNA that acted as the sequencing template. Sequencing was performed with immunoSEQ multiplex PCR; in TCRdb, only in-frame clones are kept and a portion is missing. Among over 100,000 clones listed, approximately 53% were seen once. Treatment indicated: oral pan-JAK inhibitor, 5-10 mg twice daily. The sample was CD4+ T cells sorted from blood, taken at week 4, from a patient treated with tofacitinib. These receptors were taken from a human donor with alopecia areata.

V is TRBV11-2 and J is TRBJ1-2; possible D gene TRBD1, 6 bases. V gave up 1 base and J gave up 7 bases, with 22 bases separating them. The germline gives CDR1 SGHAT, CDR2 FQNNGV. This CDR3 region has 17 residues. In DNA, the CDR3 is TGTGCCAGCAGCTTAGGGGGCCAACAGGGAAGAGGGGTTGGCTACACCTTC. Translating gives CASSLGGQQGRGVGYTF.

The gene calls are TRBV27 and TRBJ1-1; D gene unclear. V lost 4 bases and J 3 bases, leaving 15 bases between the germline ends. Germline V gene lookup returns CDR1 MNHEY and CDR2 SMNVEV (reference sequence). The CDR3 totals 15 residues. CDR3 sequence: CASSSLRIFDTEAFF. DNA of the CDR3: TGTGCCAGCAGTTCCCTCCGTATCTTTGACACTGAAGCTTTCTTT.

This sequence joins TRBV30 and TRBJ2-6; TRBD1 aligns across 11 bases. With V trimmed by 4 bases and J by 2 bases, 10 bases remained unmatched. CDR1 and CDR2 from the germline V gene are GTSNPN and SVGIG (reference sequence). The CDR3 contains 18 residues. Written as DNA, the CDR3 is TGTGCCTGGACCAAACCGGACAGGGGGCGAGCTGGGGCCAACGTCCTGACTTTC. It yields the protein CAWTKPDRGRAGANVLTF.

V is TRBV2 and J is TRBJ2-4; a possible D gene is TRBD1 (6 bases). Germline-derived CDR1 and CDR2 are SNHLY and FYNNEI. This CDR3 has 13 amino acids. Trimming pared 2 bases from V and 7 bases from J, leaving 9 bases between. In DNA form, the CDR3 reads TGTGCCAGCAGTGAATGGCAGGGGAACATTCAGTACTTC. Encoded protein: CASSEWQGNIQYF.

The chain is built from TRBV6-6 and TRBJ2-7, with D possibly TRBD2 on 6 matching bases. V was cut by 6 bases and J by 2 bases, with 11 bases left in between. This CDR3 is 13 amino acids long. Germline V gene lookup returns CDR1 MNHNY and CDR2 SVGAGI (reference sequence). In nucleotides, the CDR3 is TGTGCCAGCAGGCCCGGGGAGGCCTACGAGCAGTACTTC. It yields the protein CASRPGEAYEQYF.

This clone has just a few counts. This chain links TRBV7-9 with TRBJ1-4; the D is unclear. CDR1 and CDR2 from the germline V gene are SEHNR and FQNEAQ (reference sequence). This CDR3 region has 12 residues. Trimming cost V 4 bases and J 8 bases, with 8 bases left between them. This CDR3 reads CASSSTREKLFF. In DNA, the CDR3 is TGTGCCAGCAGCTCGACCAGGGAAAAACTGTTTTTT.

This clone was counted between two and nine times. The chain uses TRBV19 and TRBJ2-3, with D maybe TRBD2 (6 bases). The CDR3 spans 12 residues. CDR1 and CDR2 (germline): LNHDA, SQIVND (reference sequence). The germline V and J ends were trimmed by 8 bases and 8 bases, with 14 bases remaining between them. CDR3 bases: TGTGCCAGTGGGACTTCTAGCGCTACGCAGTATTTT. It codes for CASGTSSATQYF.